Sequencing of this TCR beta chain was carried out in a study of T cell changes during pregnancy in multiple sclerosis. Germline V gene data show CDR1 as SNHLY and CDR2 as FYNNEI. After removal of 8 bases from V and 4 bases from J, the junction contained 8 bases not matched to a gene. The CDR3 is 13 residues long. TCRdb's table, derived via immunoSEQ multiplex PCR, lists solely in-frame clones and lacks some. Among fewer than 85,000 clones listed, over 80% were seen once. This clonotype was obtained from a female donor with multiple sclerosis, enrolled in a pregnancy study. The genes are TRBV2 and TRBJ2-7; TRBD1 agrees at 7 bases. Here the sequenced sample was peripheral blood, taken before pregnancy. The chain's CDR3 is CASGSRDRYEQYF. CDR3 coding DNA: TGTGCCAGCGGGTCCCGGGACAGATACGAGCAGTACTTC.